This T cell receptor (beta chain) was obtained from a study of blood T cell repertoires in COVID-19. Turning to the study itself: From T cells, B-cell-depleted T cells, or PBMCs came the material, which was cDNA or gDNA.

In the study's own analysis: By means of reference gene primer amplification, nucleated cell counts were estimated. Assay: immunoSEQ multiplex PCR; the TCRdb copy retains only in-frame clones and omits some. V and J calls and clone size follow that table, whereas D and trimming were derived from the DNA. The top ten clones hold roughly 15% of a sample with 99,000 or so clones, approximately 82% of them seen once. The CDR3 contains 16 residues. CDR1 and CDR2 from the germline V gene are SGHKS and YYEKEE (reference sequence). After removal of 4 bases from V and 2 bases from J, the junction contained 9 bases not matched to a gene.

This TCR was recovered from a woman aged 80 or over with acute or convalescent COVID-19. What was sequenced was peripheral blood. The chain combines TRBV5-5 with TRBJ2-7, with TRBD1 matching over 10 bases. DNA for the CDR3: TGTGCCAGCAGCGAACCTCCGGGACAGGGGACCTACGAGCAGTACTTC. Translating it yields CASSEPPGQGTYEQYF.